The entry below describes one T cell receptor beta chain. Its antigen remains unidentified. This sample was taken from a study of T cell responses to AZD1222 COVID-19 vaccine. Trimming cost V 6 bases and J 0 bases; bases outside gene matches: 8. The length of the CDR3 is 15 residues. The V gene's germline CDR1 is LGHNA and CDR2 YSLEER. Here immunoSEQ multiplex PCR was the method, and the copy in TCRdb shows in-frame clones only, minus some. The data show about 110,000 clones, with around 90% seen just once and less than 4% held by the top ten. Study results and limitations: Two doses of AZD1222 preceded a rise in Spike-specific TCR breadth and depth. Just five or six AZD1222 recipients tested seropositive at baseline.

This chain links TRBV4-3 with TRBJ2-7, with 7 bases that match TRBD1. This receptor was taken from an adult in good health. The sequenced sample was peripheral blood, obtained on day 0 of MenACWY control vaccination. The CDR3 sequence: CASSLRGTDSYEQYF. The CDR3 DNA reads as TGCGCCAGCAGTCTCAGGGGGACGGACTCCTACGAGCAGTACTTC.